The text below deals with one TCR beta chain. This specimen belongs to a study of cytomegalovirus exposure and HLA in healthy donors. As for the donors, each was a healthy bone marrow donor. This CDR3 has 13 residues. The germline V gene encodes CDR1 SGHVS and CDR2 FQNEAQ. Trimming removed 5 bases from V and 0 bases from J, with 7 bases in between. The study ran its PCR with 60 Vbeta and 13 Jbeta primers. Here immunoSEQ multiplex PCR was the method, and the copy in TCRdb shows in-frame clones only, minus some. Found here are just over 95,000 clones, nearly 80% of them singletons; the top ten hold roughly 4.3%.

Material for sequencing was PBMCs. The chain is built from TRBV7-8 and TRBJ2-5; TRBD2 might be the D (5 bases). This clonotype was sampled from a woman in her forties in good health and CMV-seropositive. Here the CDR3 DNA reads TGTGCCAGCAGCCCGGGGTACCAAGAGACCCAGTACTTC. This gives the protein CASSPGYQETQYF.